The 30 T cell receptor beta chains in this list originate from one sample, sequenced in a study of blood T cell dynamics during melanoma immunotherapy. Time point specified: pre-treatment baseline. Using immunoSEQ multiplex PCR, the repertoire was profiled, and TCRdb retains in-frame clones only, with some absent. The repertoire consists of approximately 9,600 clones, with around 89% occurring once and the leading ten covering about 8%. The sequencing here drew on blood, taken from a patient treated with checkpoint blockade. The source of these receptors is a human donor with melanoma.

This sequence joins TRBV5-1 and TRBJ2-7, with TRBD1 matching over 7 bases. Germline V gene lookup returns CDR1 SGHRS and CDR2 YFSETQ. CDR3 size: 16 residues. The J segment lost 5 bases and the V segment lost 0 bases, leaving 11 bases of the junction unmatched. CDR3 sequence (DNA): TGCGCCAGCAGCTTGGGACCCGGGACAGCGCTCCACGAGCAGTACTTC. Amino acids: CASSLGPGTALHEQYF.

V gene TRBV2 combines with J gene TRBJ1-2; 10 bases are shared with TRBD1. CDR1 is SNHLY and CDR2 is FYNNEI in the germline V gene. V lost 6 bases to trimming and J lost 8 bases; unmatched junction nucleotides: 15. CDR3 length: 16 amino acids. In DNA form, the CDR3 reads TGTGCCAGCAGGCGGGACAGGGGCAATCTAGGGGGCGGCTACACCTTC. It yields the protein CASRRDRGNLGGGYTF.

The J gene is TRBJ1-1, the V gene TRBV4-3; unclear D gene. The CDR3 sequence is 14 residues long. V lost 0 bases and J lost 1, with 6 bases in between. CDR1 is LGHNA and CDR2 is YSLEER in the germline V gene. The CDR3 DNA reads as TGCGCCAGCAGCCAAGACCGGCAGAACACTGAAGCTTTCTTT. It translates to CASSQDRQNTEAFF.

The table lists this clone with a count of one. The gene calls are TRBV6-6 and TRBJ1-4, with 8 bases fitting TRBD1. The CDR3 covers 14 residues. The ends lost 6 bases at V and 3 bases at J; junction bases unmatched: 3. Germline loops: CDR1 MNHNY, CDR2 SVGAGI (reference sequence). In DNA form, the CDR3 reads TGTGCCAGCAGCCCAGGGGGCTCTAATGAAAAACTGTTTTTT. Amino acid sequence: CASSPGGSNEKLFF.

The rearrangement uses TRBV19 and TRBJ1-5; D is undetermined. Germline V gene data show CDR1 as LNHDA and CDR2 as SQIVND (reference sequence). V was cut by 5 bases and J by 2 bases, with 10 bases left in between. The CDR3 spans 14 residues. The CDR3 region has the DNA TGTGCCAGTAGTCCAATCAGCCGCAATCAGCCCCAGCATTTT. This encodes CASSPISRNQPQHF.

V is TRBV5-1 and J is TRBJ2-1, with D unresolved. V was cut by 0 bases and J by 2 bases, with 3 bases left in between. CDR3 size: 13 residues. Germline values: CDR1 SGHRS, CDR2 YFSETQ. The chain's CDR3 is CASSLETYNEQFF. DNA of the CDR3: TGCGCCAGCAGCTTGGAAACCTACAATGAGCAGTTCTTC.

The chain has TRBV9 and TRBJ2-3; D possibly corresponds to TRBD2 (6 bases). The CDR3 consists of 12 residues. Germline V CDR1 and CDR2: SGDLS, YYNGEE. V lost 7 bases and J 1 base, leaving 7 bases between the germline ends. CDR3 in amino acids: CASGGGTDTQYF. The CDR3 DNA reads as TGTGCCAGCGGCGGGGGCACAGATACGCAGTATTTT.

This clone was picked up one time. The gene calls are TRBV29-1 and TRBJ1-2, with a tentative D call TRBD1 (5 bases). Germline-derived CDR1 and CDR2 are SQVTM and ANQGSEA. The V and J ends lost 0 bases and 5 bases respectively, with 19 bases between them. This CDR3 is 16 amino acids long. The CDR3 DNA sequence: TGCAGCGTTGAAGATCCGATCGACGCGGGACCTTATGGCTACACCTTC. The encoded protein is CSVEDPIDAGPYGYTF.

V and J are TRBV30 and TRBJ2-1; TRBD1 is a possible D gene (6 bases). This CDR3 is built from 15 residues. Germline V gene sequence: CDR1 GTSNPN, CDR2 SVGIG (reference sequence). Between the trimmed V and J ends, which lost 8 bases and 0 bases, there was a span of 17 bases. The CDR3 sequence: CARQAGKSSYNEQFF. The CDR3 nucleotides read TGTGCCAGACAGGCGGGCAAAAGCTCCTACAATGAGCAGTTCTTC.

The V and J genes are TRBV10-2 and TRBJ2-5; the match to TRBD2 covers 15 bases. CDR1 is WSHSY, CDR2 SAAADI, per germline. V lost 8 bases and J lost 7; bases outside the gene matches: 20. The CDR3 loop spans 19 amino acids. The CDR3 bases are TGCGCCAGCCAGTCCTCCGGGACTAGCGGGAGGTTCCCCCTAGGGACCCAGTACTTC. Translating it yields CASQSSGTSGRFPLGTQYF.

The chain employs TRBV19 and TRBJ1-1; the D gene is possibly TRBD1 (5 bases). V was clipped by 6 bases and J by 4 bases, with 12 bases between them. CDR1 LNHDA and CDR2 SQIVND come from the germline V gene (reference sequence). CDR3 length: 13 residues. CDR3 sequence (DNA): TGTGCCAGTAGAGTGCCCGGGACCACTGAAGCTTTCTTT. Its translation: CASRVPGTTEAFF.

The chain has TRBV9 and TRBJ2-7; 9 nucleotides match TRBD2. CDR1 SGDLS and CDR2 YYNGEE come from the germline V gene. With V trimmed by 2 bases and J by 0 bases, 3 bases remained unmatched. The CDR3 contains 15 residues. CDR3 protein: CASSVGGRASYEQYF. The CDR3 region has the DNA TGTGCCAGCAGCGTCGGCGGGAGGGCCTCCTACGAGCAGTACTTC. Full variable domain (outside the CDR3, taken from reference TRBV9 and TRBJ2-7): DSGVTQTPKHLITATGQRVTLRCSPRSGDLSVYWYQQSLDQGLQFLIQYYNGEERAKGNILERFSAQQFPDLHSELNLSSLELGDSALYFCASSVGGRASYEQYFGPGTRLTVT.

This CDR3 is CASSQDKDTAALDTQYF. The CDR3 bases are TGCGCCAGCAGCCAAGATAAGGACACCGCTGCCCTTGATACGCAGTATTTT. The V and J genes are TRBV4-1 and TRBJ2-3; D may be TRBD1 (5 bases). The CDR3 spans 17 residues. The V end was cut by 0 bases, the J end by 6 bases, with 19 bases between. Per the germline V gene, CDR1 is MGHRA and CDR2 is YSYEKL.

The chain combines TRBV18 with TRBJ2-7; TRBD2 matches 11 bases. This CDR3 has 14 residues. The ends lost 8 bases at V and 3 bases at J; junction bases unmatched: 6. The germline CDR1 and CDR2 sequences are KGHSH and LQKENI. Here the CDR3 DNA reads TGTGCCAGCGCTTCTAGCGGGAGGCACTACGAGCAGTACTTC. Translated: CASASSGRHYEQYF.

V and J are TRBV4-1 and TRBJ2-5; 7 bases are shared with TRBD1. The J call may not be correct, given that the DNA end is closer to TRBJ2-7. This CDR3 region has 14 residues. The V gene's germline CDR1 is MGHRA and CDR2 YSYEKL. CDR3 sequence: CASSQAQGAYEQYF. CDR3 nucleotide sequence: TGCGCCAGCAGCCAAGCCCAGGGGGCCTACGAGCAGTACTTC.

V usage is TRBV2 and J usage is TRBJ1-3; D ambiguous. From germline, CDR1 is SNHLY and CDR2 FYNNEI. The CDR3 extends over 12 amino acids. Trimming removed 6 bases at V and 4 bases at J, with 7 bases between. CDR3 DNA sequence: TGTGCCAGCAGCCCACAGGGAAACACCATATATTTT. It codes for CASSPQGNTIYF. Filled out from reference TRBV2 and TRBJ1-3, the complete variable domain reads EPEVTQTPSHQVTQMGQEVILRCVPISNHLYFYWYRQILGQKVEFLVSFYNNEISEKSEIFDDQFSVERPDGSNFTLKIRSTKLEDSAMYFCASSPQGNTIYFGEGSWLTVV.

The rearrangement joins TRBV28 to TRBJ2-1, with 8 positions matching TRBD2. There are 16 residues in the CDR3. CDR1 MDHEN and CDR2 SYDVKM come from the germline V gene. Trimming took 5 bases from V and 7 from J; bases not matched to a gene: 13. This CDR3 reads CASSETSGRAKNEQFF. The DNA for the CDR3 is TGTGCCAGCAGTGAAACGTCCGGGAGGGCCAAGAATGAGCAGTTCTTC.

This clone was found once. V is TRBV19 and J is TRBJ1-1; the D is unclear. CDR1 is LNHDA and CDR2 is SQIVND in the germline V gene (reference sequence). The CDR3 consists of 15 residues. Deletions cut 5 bases from V and 0 bases from J, with 13 bases between. CDR3: CASSGLWAMNTEAFF. The CDR3 DNA follows: TGTGCCAGTAGTGGCCTCTGGGCCATGAACACTGAAGCTTTCTTT.

The gene calls are TRBV19 and TRBJ1-2; TRBD1 matches 7 bases. CDR3 length equals 13 residues. Germline lookup yields CDR1 LNHDA and CDR2 SQIVND (reference sequence). With 3 bases clipped from V and 5 bases from J, the junction kept 3 bases outside the gene matches. The CDR3 sequence is CASSIQGQYGYTF. In DNA, the CDR3 is TGTGCCAGTAGTATTCAGGGACAGTATGGCTACACCTTC.

The chain combines TRBV10-3 with TRBJ2-7; maybe TRBD1 (5 bases). V dropped 3 bases and J dropped 2 bases, with 17 bases sitting between them. The CDR3 consists of 16 residues. Germline CDR1 is ENHRY and CDR2 is SYGVKD. The CDR3 is CAISDLVGGATYEQYF. CDR3 nucleotides: TGTGCCATCAGTGATTTGGTCGGTGGGGCTACCTACGAGCAGTACTTC.

The chain is built from TRBV28 and TRBJ2-1; D is perhaps TRBD2 (6 bases). V was trimmed by 6 bases and J by 9 bases, leaving 24 bases between them. Germline V CDR1 and CDR2: MDHEN, SYDVKM. The CDR3 is 16 residues long. CDR3 sequence (DNA): TGTGCCAGCAGCCTGGACGTGGGACTGCCCTGGGGTGAGCAGTTCTTC. Translation gives CASSLDVGLPWGEQFF.

The chain links TRBV6-5 to TRBJ1-1; no reliable D call. V dropped 6 bases and J dropped 4 bases, with 18 bases sitting between them. This CDR3 has 15 amino acids. Germline loops: CDR1 MNHEY, CDR2 SVGAGI. CDR3 protein: CASSQDPVVSTEAFF. Here the CDR3 DNA reads TGTGCCAGCAGCCAAGACCCGGTGGTGAGCACTGAAGCTTTCTTT.

The chain uses TRBV27 and TRBJ2-2; D may be TRBD1 or TRBD2 (6 bases each). The CDR3 is 17 amino acids. V gave up 1 base and J gave up 6 bases, with 18 bases separating them. Germline CDR1 reads MNHEY; CDR2 reads SMNVEV (reference sequence). CDR3 nucleotide sequence: TGTGCCAGCAGTTTATGGGCAGGGGAGGTCAGAGCCGGGGAGCTGTTTTTT. Amino acids: CASSLWAGEVRAGELFF.

The rearrangement joins TRBV6-1 to TRBJ1-4; D gene ambiguous. The CDR3 spans 11 residues. The V end lost 4 bases, the J end lost 7 bases, and 4 bases lay between the germline ends. The germline CDR1 and CDR2 sequences are MNHNS and SASEGT. The CDR3 loop reads CASSVSEKLFF. The CDR3 DNA sequence: TGTGCCAGCAGTGTAAGTGAAAAACTGTTTTTT.

The chain uses TRBV5-1 and TRBJ1-4; D is possibly TRBD1 (5 bases). The germline V gene encodes CDR1 SGHRS and CDR2 YFSETQ. V dropped 7 bases and J dropped 3 bases, with 16 bases sitting between them. CDR3 size: 15 residues. The CDR3 coding sequence is TGCGCCAGCGCCAAGACGGGGGGAGCTAATGAAAAACTGTTTTTT. It specifies CASAKTGGANEKLFF.

This chain links TRBV6-1 with TRBJ2-7, with 11 bases matching TRBD2. Germline CDR1 and CDR2: MNHNS and SASEGT. The CDR3 has 15 amino acids. Trimming took 8 bases from V and 0 from J; bases not matched to a gene: 6. CDR3 nucleotide sequence: TGTGCCAGCCCCTTAGCGGGAGGGGACTCCTACGAGCAGTACTTC. It translates to CASPLAGGDSYEQYF.

The chain has TRBV7-2 and TRBJ2-5; D perhaps matches TRBD1 (6 bases). Germline CDR1 SGHTA, CDR2 FQGNSA. V was shortened by 5 bases and J by 0 bases, with 10 bases between the two germline ends. The CDR3 consists of 14 residues. CDR3 bases: TGTGCCAGCAGCCCGGGACACCACCAAGAGACCCAGTACTTC. This codes for CASSPGHHQETQYF.

The DNA for the CDR3 is TGTGCCAGCAGTCCTCTAGGGACAGGGGGCCTTTACGAGCAGTACTTC. Its protein product is CASSPLGTGGLYEQYF. V gene TRBV28 combines with J gene TRBJ2-7, with 12 bases matching TRBD1. The CDR3 contains 16 residues. CDR1 and CDR2 (germline): MDHEN, SYDVKM. Trimming cost V 5 bases and J 4 bases; bases outside gene matches: 9.

The chain employs TRBV6-1 and TRBJ2-5; 7 bases are shared with TRBD2. Germline V lookup: CDR1 MNHNS, CDR2 SASEGT. The CDR3 spans 19 residues. V dropped 2 bases and J dropped 1; count of bases not matched to a gene: 16. The CDR3 region is CASSETAGVLTGPQETQYF. CDR3 DNA: TGTGCCAGCAGTGAAACTGCGGGGGTATTAACGGGCCCCCAAGAGACCCAGTACTTC.

The CDR3, as DNA: TGTGCCAGTAGTACCCTTTTGACAGGGGGGGACGAGCAGTACTTC. Translation gives CASSTLLTGGDEQYF. The chain is built from TRBV19 and TRBJ2-7; 9 bases line up with TRBD1. V was clipped by 4 bases and J by 5 bases; unmatched bases: 9. The CDR3 consists of 15 residues. Germline CDR1 is LNHDA and CDR2 is SQIVND (reference sequence).